This entry describes one TCR beta chain. Its cognate antigen is unknown. This sample is part of a study of liver allograft versus peripheral blood T cells. Background on the study: Repertoires of T cell receptors in transplanted livers were compared with recipients' peripheral blood repertoires. Study outcomes and limitations: Liver allograft and peripheral blood T cell receptor repertoires reportedly differed.

Using its own MiXCR run on the reads, TCRdb lists one record per CDR3 protein. The table records 6,000 to 9,500 distinct CDR3 sequences, more than 15% of them present only once. V lost 1 base to trimming and J lost 2 bases, with 8 bases between them. The CDR3 has 14 residues. The germline gives CDR1 SGHTA, CDR2 FQGNSA. This TCR was sampled from a human patient who had a liver transplant. A subset of T cells may come from the graft donor. This chain joins TRBV7-2 and TRBJ2-5; no clear D. The CDR3 loop is CASSLVSDQETQYF. CDR3 bases: TGTGCCAGCAGCTTAGTTTCAGATCAAGAGACCCAGTACTTC.